The 10 T cell receptor beta chains below come from one sample, sequenced in a study of blood T cell repertoires in COVID-19 (dated by TCRdb to 2018 to 2021). Libraries were constructed by the immunoSEQ multiplex PCR assay. TCRdb limited this immuneACCESS table to in-frame rearrangements with V and J called. A share of clones is missing; checked studies link under half to unresolved V genes, and the rest is unexplained. For this sample the table gives 120,000 to 150,000 clones, of which roughly 80% were detected only once. The ten largest clones represent 4.5% to 7% of the sample. Specimen: PBMCs or T cells enriched from blood (not recorded which). These TCRs come from a man aged 35 to 55 with acute COVID-19.

The sample holds a few counts of this clone. This chain uses TRBV30 with TRBJ1-1; D remains unclear. Germline CDR1 GTSNPN, CDR2 SVGIG (reference sequence). The V and J ends lost 0 bases and 6 bases respectively, with 5 bases between them. The CDR3 covers 11 residues. CDR3 coding DNA: TGTGCCTGGAGTGTACTCGCTGAAGCTTTCTTT. It encodes CAWSVLAEAFF.

A few counts support this clone. The chain couples TRBV5-1 to TRBJ2-2; D possibly corresponds to TRBD1 (5 bases). The V and J ends lost 5 bases and 3 bases respectively, with 20 bases between them. Germline lookup yields CDR1 SGHRS and CDR2 YFSETQ. There are 17 residues in the CDR3. The CDR3 coding sequence is TGCGCCAGCAGTTTGCTCATTAGACAGACATACACCGGGGAGCTGTTTTTT. It is translated as CASSLLIRQTYTGELFF.

The chain joins TRBV29-1 to TRBJ2-7; TRBD1 is a possible D gene (6 bases). Trimming took 7 bases from V and 2 from J, leaving 21 bases between them. The length of the CDR3 is 15 residues. The germline V gene has CDR1 SQVTM and CDR2 ANQGSEA. CDR3 amino acids: CSANLGGPHTYEQYF. CDR3 coding DNA: TGCAGCGCCAACCTAGGGGGACCGCATACCTACGAGCAGTACTTC.

The chain carries TRBV5-1 and TRBJ1-1, with D possibly matching TRBD1 (5 bases). Germline CDR1 SGHRS, CDR2 YFSETQ. Trimming cost V 4 bases and J 4 bases, with 17 bases left between them. The CDR3 totals 15 residues. CDR3 sequence (DNA): TGCGCCAGCAGCAACCTACAGGATTCTACCACTGAAGCTTTCTTT. Translating gives CASSNLQDSTTEAFF.

This sequence joins TRBV28 and TRBJ2-1; weak D call: TRBD1 (6 bases). The CDR3 sequence is 16 residues long. The germline V and J ends were trimmed by 5 bases and 5 bases, with 19 bases remaining between them. The germline CDR1 and CDR2 sequences are MDHEN and SYDVKM. The CDR3 reads CASSGVWGLRNNEQFF. CDR3 nucleotide sequence: TGTGCCAGCAGTGGAGTTTGGGGGCTTCGGAACAATGAGCAGTTCTTC.

CDR3 sequence: CASTWGENTEAFF. For the CDR3, the DNA is TGTGCCAGCACCTGGGGAGAGAACACTGAAGCTTTCTTT. The V gene is TRBV9, the J gene TRBJ1-1; D is undetermined. Trimming stripped 6 bases from V and 1 base from J, with 10 bases between. CDR3 size: 13 residues. The germline gives CDR1 SGDLS, CDR2 YYNGEE.

The chain recombines TRBV3-1 (or the pseudogene TRBV3-2) with TRBJ2-7; 9 positions match TRBD2. J was trimmed by 0 bases and V by 5 bases; bases with no gene match: 5. This CDR3 is built from 15 residues. The V gene's germline CDR1 is LGHDT and CDR2 YNNKEL (reference sequence). CDR3 loop: CASSGLALSSYEQYF. The CDR3 DNA reads TGTGCCAGCAGCGGACTAGCGCTCAGCTCCTACGAGCAGTACTTC.

CDR3 coding DNA: TGTGCCAGCAGCTTAGGAAGCCCTCTAAACTACGAGCAGTACTTC. Translation: CASSLGSPLNYEQYF. The chain is built from TRBV7-2 and TRBJ2-7, with D hard to call. V lost 1 base to trimming and J lost 3 bases, with 13 bases between them. The CDR3 runs to 15 residues. Germline V gene data show CDR1 as SGHTA and CDR2 as FQGNSA.

The V call is TRBV19, the J call TRBJ2-1, with D uncertain. Trimming left V 3 bases short and J 4 bases short, with 4 bases between. Germline assignment: CDR1 LNHDA and CDR2 SQIVND (reference sequence). The CDR3 is 12 residues long. The CDR3 spells CASSIGYNEQFF. CDR3 in DNA: TGTGCCAGTAGTATCGGTTACAATGAGCAGTTCTTC.

The V gene is TRBV30, the J gene TRBJ2-3; tentative D call: TRBD1 (5 bases). V was pared by 1 base and J by 2 bases, with 16 bases between. Germline V lookup: CDR1 GTSNPN, CDR2 SVGIG (reference sequence). There are 16 residues in the CDR3. The DNA of the CDR3 is TGTGCCTGGAGTGACTTTCGACAGCTTATCACAGATACGCAGTATTTT. Its protein product is CAWSDFRQLITDTQYF.